The present T cell receptor (beta chain) was sequenced within a study of blood T cells in healthy people across ages. Study findings and constraints: Without sorted subsets, naive and antigen-experienced compartments could not be conclusively compared. As naive T cell percentage varied, TCR beta diversity correlated strongly with it.

With respect to this clonotype: Its target is unknown.

A second roughly 6 to 12 cycle PCR used barcoded and J-beta primers. TCRdb recomputed calls from the 5' RACE reads with MiXCR, one row per CDR3 protein. The data contain 1.5 million to 2 million distinct CDR3 sequences, 40% to 55% of them singletons. The CDR3 has 13 amino acids. CDR1 is SGHRS, CDR2 YFSETQ, per germline. With 0 bases removed from V and 6 bases from J, the gap between germline ends came to 9 bases. This TCR derives from a woman aged 40 to 50 in good health. Input material: blood. This chain connects TRBV5-1 to TRBJ1-2; no clear D. The CDR3 loop is CASSLESNHGYTF. CDR3 nucleotides: TGCGCCAGCAGCTTGGAGTCAAACCATGGCTACACCTTC.